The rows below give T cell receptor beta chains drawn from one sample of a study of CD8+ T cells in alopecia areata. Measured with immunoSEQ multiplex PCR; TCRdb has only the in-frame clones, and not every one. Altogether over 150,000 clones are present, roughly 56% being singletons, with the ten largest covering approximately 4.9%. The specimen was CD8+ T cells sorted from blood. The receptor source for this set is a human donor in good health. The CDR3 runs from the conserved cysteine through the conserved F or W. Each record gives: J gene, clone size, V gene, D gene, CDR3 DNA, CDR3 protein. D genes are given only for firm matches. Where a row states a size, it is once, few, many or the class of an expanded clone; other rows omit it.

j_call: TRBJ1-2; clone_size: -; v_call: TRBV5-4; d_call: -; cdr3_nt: TGTGCCAGCAGCTTGGTGCCGGGGGACGACTATGGCTACACCTTC; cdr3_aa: CASSLVPGDDYGYTF
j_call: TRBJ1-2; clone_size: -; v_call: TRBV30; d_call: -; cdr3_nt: TGTGCCTGGAGTGGGGGGGAGAGCTACACCTTC; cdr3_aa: CAWSGGESYTF
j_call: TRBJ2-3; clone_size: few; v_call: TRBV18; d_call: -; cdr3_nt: TGTGCCAGCTCCCCCGAGGGGTACGGCACAGATACGCAGTATTTT; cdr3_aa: CASSPEGYGTDTQYF
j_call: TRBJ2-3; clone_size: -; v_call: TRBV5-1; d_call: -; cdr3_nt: TGCGCCAGCAGAGGTCCCACTGGTATAGGGCGGCCAATCACAGATACGCAGTATTTT; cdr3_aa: CASRGPTGIGRPITDTQYF
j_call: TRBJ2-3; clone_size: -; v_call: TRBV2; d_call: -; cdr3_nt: TGTGCCAGCAGTGAAGCGGGGGGGCCGGGCGATACGCAGTATTTT; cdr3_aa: CASSEAGGPGDTQYF
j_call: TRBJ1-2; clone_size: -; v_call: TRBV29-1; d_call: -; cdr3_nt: TGCAGCTTTGAGCCACAGGAGAACTATGGCTACACCTTC; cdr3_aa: CSFEPQENYGYTF
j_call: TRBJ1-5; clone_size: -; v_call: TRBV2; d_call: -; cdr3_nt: TGTGCCAGCAGGGCAACAGGGAGCAATCAGCCCCAGCATTTT; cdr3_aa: CASRATGSNQPQHF
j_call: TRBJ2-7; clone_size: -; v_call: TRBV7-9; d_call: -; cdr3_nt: TGTGCCAGCAGCTTAGACTGGCTCAGCGAGCAGTACTTC; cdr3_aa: CASSLDWLSEQYF
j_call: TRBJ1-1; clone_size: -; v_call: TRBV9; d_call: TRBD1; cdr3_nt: TGTGCCAGCAGCGTAGGGGCAGGGGGCGGCACTGAAGCTTTCTTT; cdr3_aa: CASSVGAGGGTEAFF
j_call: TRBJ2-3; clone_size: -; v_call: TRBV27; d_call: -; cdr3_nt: TGTGCCAGCACCATAAGCACGGGGGCTACAGATACGCAGTATTTT; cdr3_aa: CASTISTGATDTQYF
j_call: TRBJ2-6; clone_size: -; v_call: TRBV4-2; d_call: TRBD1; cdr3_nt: TGTGCCAGCAGCCAAGAGACTCAGGGGGCCACTGGGGCCAACGTCCTGACTTTC; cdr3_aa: CASSQETQGATGANVLTF
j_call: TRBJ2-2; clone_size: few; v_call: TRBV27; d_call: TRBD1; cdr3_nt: TGTGCCAGCAACGTCGACAGGGTTAACACCGGGGAGCTGTTTTTT; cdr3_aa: CASNVDRVNTGELFF
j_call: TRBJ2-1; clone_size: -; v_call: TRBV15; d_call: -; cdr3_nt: TGTGCCACCAGCAGTGATCGGACTAACTACAATGAGCAGTTCTTC; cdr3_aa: CATSSDRTNYNEQFF
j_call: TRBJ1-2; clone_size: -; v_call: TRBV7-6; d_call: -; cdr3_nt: TGTGCCAGCAGCTTAGCTGTCAGGGGAAGGGGCTACACCTTC; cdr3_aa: CASSLAVRGRGYTF
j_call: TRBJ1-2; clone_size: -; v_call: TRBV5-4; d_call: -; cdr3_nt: TGTGCCAGCAGCTGGCAGGGAGCTAACTATGGCTACACCTTC; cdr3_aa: CASSWQGANYGYTF
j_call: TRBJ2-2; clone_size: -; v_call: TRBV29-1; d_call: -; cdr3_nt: TGCAGCGTTGTGGCTACTGCGAACACCGGGGAGCTGTTTTTT; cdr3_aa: CSVVATANTGELFF
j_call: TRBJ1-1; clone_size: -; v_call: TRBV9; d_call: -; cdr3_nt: TGTGCCAGCAGCGTAGGGGTAGGGGAAGCTTTCTTT; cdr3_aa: CASSVGVGEAFF
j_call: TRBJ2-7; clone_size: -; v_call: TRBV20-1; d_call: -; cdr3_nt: TGCAGTGCTGTTAGCGGCTACGAGCAGTACTTC; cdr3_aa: CSAVSGYEQYF
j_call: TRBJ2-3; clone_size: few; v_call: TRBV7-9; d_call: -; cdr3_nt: TGTGCCAGCAGCTTCGTCCCAGGGCTCTGGGTGACAGATACGCAGTATTTT; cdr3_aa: CASSFVPGLWVTDTQYF
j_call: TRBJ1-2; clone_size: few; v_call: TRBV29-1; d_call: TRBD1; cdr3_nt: TGCAGCGTCACGAAGTCGGGACAGGCCTTAGGGGAGAATGGCTACACCTTC; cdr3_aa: CSVTKSGQALGENGYTF
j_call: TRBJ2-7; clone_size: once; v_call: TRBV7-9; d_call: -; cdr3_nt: TGTGCCAGCAGTCGACAGGTCTACGAGCAGTACTTC; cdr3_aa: CASSRQVYEQYF
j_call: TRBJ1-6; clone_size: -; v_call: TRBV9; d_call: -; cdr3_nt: TGTGCCAGCCCGCACGAAGGCCCCCTCCACTTT; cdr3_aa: CASPHEGPLHF
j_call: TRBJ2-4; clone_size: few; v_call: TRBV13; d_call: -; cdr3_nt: TGTGCCAGCAGGGCAGGGACCTCGGCCATTCAGTACTTC; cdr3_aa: CASRAGTSAIQYF
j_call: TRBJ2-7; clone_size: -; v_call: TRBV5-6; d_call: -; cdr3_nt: TGTGCCAGCAGCTGGGGGACCGGGCTGGAGCAGTACTTC; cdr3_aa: CASSWGTGLEQYF
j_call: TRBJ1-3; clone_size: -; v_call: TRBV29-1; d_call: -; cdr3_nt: TGCAGCGTGACAATTTCCTCTGGAAACACCATATATTTT; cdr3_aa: CSVTISSGNTIYF
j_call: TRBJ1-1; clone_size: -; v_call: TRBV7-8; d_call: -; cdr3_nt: TGTGCCAGCAGCTCCCGGACTGAAGCTTTCTTT; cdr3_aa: CASSSRTEAFF
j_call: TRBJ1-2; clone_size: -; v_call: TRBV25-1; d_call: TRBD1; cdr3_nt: TGTGCCAGCAGTGGGGACAGTCCCTATGGCTACACCTTC; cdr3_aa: CASSGDSPYGYTF
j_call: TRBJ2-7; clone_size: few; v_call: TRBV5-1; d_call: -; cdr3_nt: TGCGCCAGCAGCGAACAGGGAGGCGACGAGCAGTACTTC; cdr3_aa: CASSEQGGDEQYF
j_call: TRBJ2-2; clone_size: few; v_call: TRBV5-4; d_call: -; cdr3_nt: TGTGCCAGCAGCCGGGGCGTGGCTGCCGGGGAGCTGTTTTTT; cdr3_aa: CASSRGVAAGELFF
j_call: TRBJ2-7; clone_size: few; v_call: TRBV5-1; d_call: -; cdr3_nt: TGCGCCAGCAGCTTGTTCGGTAGAGACGAGCAGTACTTC; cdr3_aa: CASSLFGRDEQYF
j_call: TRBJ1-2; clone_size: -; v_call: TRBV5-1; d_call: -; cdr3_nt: TGCGCCAGCAGCTTGTCAGGCGATATCGCTAACTATGGCTACACCTTC; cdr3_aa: CASSLSGDIANYGYTF
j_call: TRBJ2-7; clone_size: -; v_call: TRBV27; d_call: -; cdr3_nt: TGTGCCAGCAGTTCTGAACTAGCCTCCTACGAGCAGTACTTC; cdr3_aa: CASSSELASYEQYF
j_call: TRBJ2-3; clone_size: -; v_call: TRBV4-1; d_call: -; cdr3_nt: TGCGCCAGCAGCCCCCTGGGGCCGGATACGCAGTATTTT; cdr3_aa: CASSPLGPDTQYF
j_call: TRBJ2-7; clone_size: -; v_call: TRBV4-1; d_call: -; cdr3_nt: TGCGCCAGCAGCACCCGTATGCAGGGGTCGTGGGAGCAGTACTTC; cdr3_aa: CASSTRMQGSWEQYF
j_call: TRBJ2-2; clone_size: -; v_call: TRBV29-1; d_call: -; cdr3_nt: TGCAGCGTTTACGGGGTCACCGGGGAGCTGTTTTTT; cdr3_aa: CSVYGVTGELFF
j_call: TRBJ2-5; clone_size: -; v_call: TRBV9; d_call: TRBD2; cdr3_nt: TGTGCCAGCAGCGGGACTAGCGCCCGTCAAGAGACCCAGTACTTC; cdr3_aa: CASSGTSARQETQYF
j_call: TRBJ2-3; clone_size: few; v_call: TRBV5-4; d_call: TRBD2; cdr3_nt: TGTGCCAGCAGCTGGACTAGCGGGGGCGCCCAGGATACGCAGTATTTT; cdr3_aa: CASSWTSGGAQDTQYF
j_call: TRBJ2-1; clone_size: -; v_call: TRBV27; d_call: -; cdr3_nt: TGTGCCAGCAGTTCTCTAGCTACGGCCTCCTACAATGAGCAGTTCTTC; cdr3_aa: CASSSLATASYNEQFF
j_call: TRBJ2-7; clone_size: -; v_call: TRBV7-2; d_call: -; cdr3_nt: TGTGCCAGCAGCCATGGACAGTCCTACGAGCAGTACTTC; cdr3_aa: CASSHGQSYEQYF
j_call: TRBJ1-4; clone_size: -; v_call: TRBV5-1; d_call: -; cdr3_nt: TGCGCCAGCAGCTCCTCTGCAGGTGACGAAAAACTGTTTTTT; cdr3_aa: CASSSSAGDEKLFF
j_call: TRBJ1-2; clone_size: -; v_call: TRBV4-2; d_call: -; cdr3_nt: TGTGCCAGCAGCCAAGATCAGGCAGACGGTGGCTACACCTTC; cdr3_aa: CASSQDQADGGYTF
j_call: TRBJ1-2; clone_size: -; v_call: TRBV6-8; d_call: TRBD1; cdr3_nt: TGTGCCAGCATCCAACTTACCCCCTTGGACAGGGTCGCCTATGGCTACACCTTC; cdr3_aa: CASIQLTPLDRVAYGYTF
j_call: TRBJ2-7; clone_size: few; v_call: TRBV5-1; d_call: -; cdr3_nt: TGCGCCAGCAGCGCCACCTACGAGCAGTACTTC; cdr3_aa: CASSATYEQYF
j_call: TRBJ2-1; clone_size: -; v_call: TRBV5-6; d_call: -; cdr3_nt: TGTGCCAGCAGCTTGGACGGCCCTAGCTCCTACAATGAGCAGTTCTTC; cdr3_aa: CASSLDGPSSYNEQFF
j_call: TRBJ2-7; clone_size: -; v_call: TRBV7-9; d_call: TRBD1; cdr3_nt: TGTGCCAGCAGCCCAAGGACAGGCCGAGGGCACGAGCAGTACTTC; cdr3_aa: CASSPRTGRGHEQYF
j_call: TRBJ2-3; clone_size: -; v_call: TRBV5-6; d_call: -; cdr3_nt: TGTGCCAGCAGTATAACAGATACGCAGTATTTT; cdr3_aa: CASSITDTQYF
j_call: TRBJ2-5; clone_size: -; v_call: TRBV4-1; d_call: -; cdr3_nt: TGCGCCAGCAGCCAAGATTTCCAGGGCCAAGAGACCCAGTACTTC; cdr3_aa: CASSQDFQGQETQYF
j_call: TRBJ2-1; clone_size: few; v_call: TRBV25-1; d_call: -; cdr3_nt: TGTGCCCGAGCTCTAAATGAGCAGTTCTTC; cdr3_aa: CARALNEQFF
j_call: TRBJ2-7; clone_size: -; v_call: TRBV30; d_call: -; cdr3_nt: TGTGCCTGGAGGCCTGGGATGTACGAGCAGTACTTC; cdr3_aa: CAWRPGMYEQYF